This is a list of T cell receptor beta chains from one sample in a study of OX40 agonist ivuxolimab in advanced cancers. Assay used: immunoSEQ multiplex PCR; TCRdb lists only in-frame clones, some missing. Here the sample spans about 59,000 clones, approximately 87% being singletons. The specimen comprised CD4+ or CD8+ T cells sorted from blood, sampled in a trial of the OX40 agonist ivuxolimab. The receptor set was obtained from an adult with an advanced solid tumor such as melanoma, head and neck, liver or kidney cancer. CDR3s include the opening cysteine and the closing phenylalanine or tryptophan.

J,V,CDR3
TRBJ2-3,TRBV6-5,CASSYGGAISTDTQYF
TRBJ1-5,TRBV6-5,CASNTDRGQPQHF
TRBJ1-2,TRBV25-1,CASSDRAVGGYTF
TRBJ1-2,TRBV9,CASSVAPGAQYGYTF
TRBJ2-7,TRBV11-3,CASSSSYEQYF
TRBJ2-4,TRBV28,CASSALRSIAKNIQYF
TRBJ2-3,TRBV7-8,CASSLIRVTGWTDTQYF
TRBJ1-5,TRBV6-5,CASGTPYQPQHF
TRBJ1-4,TRBV5-1,CASSLAGVNEKLFF
TRBJ2-3,TRBV28,CASSLYTSPDTQYF
TRBJ2-7,TRBV2,CASSGGRGSYEQYF
TRBJ1-2,TRBV4-2,CASSFFQDGEGYTF
TRBJ2-5,TRBV11-2,CASSLDTVMETQYF
TRBJ2-2,TRBV5-6,CASSSTGVMNTGELFF
TRBJ1-1,TRBV29-1,CSVRQSDSEAFF
TRBJ1-1,TRBV4-1,CASSQAFRGRTEAFF
TRBJ2-1,TRBV4-2,CASSQDRGVNEQFF
TRBJ2-7,TRBV5-6,CASSSLGVGDRDYEQYF
TRBJ2-2,TRBV9,CASSATPGLFTGELFF
TRBJ1-1,TRBV5-6,CASSLEQGGHTEAFF
TRBJ1-2,TRBV28,CASTWGGAEIYGYTF
TRBJ2-1,TRBV5-1,CASSAGSQGNEQFF
TRBJ2-5,TRBV5-1,CASSRGTSQETQYF
TRBJ2-3,TRBV5-1,CASRKGGADTQYF
TRBJ1-2,TRBV6-5,CASSYKPQGKNGYTF
TRBJ2-7,TRBV7-2,CASSLAYGTAPYEQYF
TRBJ2-7,TRBV7-3,CASSSTIRRSYEQYF
TRBJ1-1,TRBV27,CATLPGPSGNTEAFF
TRBJ1-4,TRBV6-1,CASKATNEKLFF
TRBJ1-5,TRBV5-1,CASSHTKRTNQPQHF
TRBJ1-5,TRBV5-5,CASSLEGRSINQPQHF
TRBJ2-3,TRBV7-6,CASSLTAGTDTQYF
TRBJ1-3,TRBV9,CASSVGVGLGSGNTIYF
TRBJ2-1,TRBV19,CASSTSGGLGNEQFF
TRBJ2-1,TRBV10-3,CAISSAAGTGQFF
TRBJ2-5,TRBV27,CASTHEHF
TRBJ2-1,TRBV29-1,CSAASVYNEQFF
TRBJ1-1,TRBV5-4,CASSPELNTEAFF
TRBJ2-5,TRBV29-1,CSVQQLNQETQYF
TRBJ2-7,TRBV15,CATSRELGGALYNYEQYF
TRBJ1-5,TRBV7-9,CASSLEGRGGNDQPQHF
TRBJ1-3,TRBV11-2,CASSLPGPSFGNTIYF
TRBJ2-5,TRBV7-8,CASSAIRGLGGETQYF
TRBJ2-2,TRBV7-7,CASSRQEGTGELFF
TRBJ2-1,TRBV7-7,CASSPKIAATYNEQFF
TRBJ2-1,TRBV6-5,CASSSPGLAYNEQFF
TRBJ2-2,TRBV2,CASSDEQVGELFF
TRBJ2-1,TRBV9,CASSVRYGEQFF
TRBJ1-4,TRBV15,CATSRLREKLFF
TRBJ1-4,TRBV21-1,CASSTGTGGDCNEKLFF
TRBJ2-7,TRBV9,CASSDRGAGYEQYF
TRBJ1-5,TRBV18,CASSLTDNQPQHF
TRBJ2-7,TRBV6-1,CASREIHSRIYYEQYF
TRBJ2-7,TRBV6-1,CASSERRLAGGPYEQYF
TRBJ1-1,TRBV6-5,CASSYSLQVSNTEAFF